This T cell receptor (beta chain) is from a study of blood T cell repertoires in COVID-19. The trim removed 4 bases at V and 2 bases at J, leaving 7 bases unmatched. There are 15 residues in the CDR3. Germline V gene sequence: CDR1 LNHDA, CDR2 SQIVND (reference sequence). Profiling relied on immunoSEQ multiplex PCR, and the TCRdb table lists in-frame clones only, not all of them. The table lists 39,000 or so clones, about 89% of them singletons. Sequenced input: peripheral blood. This chain uses TRBV19 with TRBJ2-5; TRBD1 aligns across 7 bases. The sequence derives from a human donor in a cohort sampled during active COVID-19. This CDR3 reads CASSTLGQAQETQYF. The CDR3 DNA reads TGTGCCAGTAGTACCCTCGGACAGGCACAAGAGACCCAGTACTTC.